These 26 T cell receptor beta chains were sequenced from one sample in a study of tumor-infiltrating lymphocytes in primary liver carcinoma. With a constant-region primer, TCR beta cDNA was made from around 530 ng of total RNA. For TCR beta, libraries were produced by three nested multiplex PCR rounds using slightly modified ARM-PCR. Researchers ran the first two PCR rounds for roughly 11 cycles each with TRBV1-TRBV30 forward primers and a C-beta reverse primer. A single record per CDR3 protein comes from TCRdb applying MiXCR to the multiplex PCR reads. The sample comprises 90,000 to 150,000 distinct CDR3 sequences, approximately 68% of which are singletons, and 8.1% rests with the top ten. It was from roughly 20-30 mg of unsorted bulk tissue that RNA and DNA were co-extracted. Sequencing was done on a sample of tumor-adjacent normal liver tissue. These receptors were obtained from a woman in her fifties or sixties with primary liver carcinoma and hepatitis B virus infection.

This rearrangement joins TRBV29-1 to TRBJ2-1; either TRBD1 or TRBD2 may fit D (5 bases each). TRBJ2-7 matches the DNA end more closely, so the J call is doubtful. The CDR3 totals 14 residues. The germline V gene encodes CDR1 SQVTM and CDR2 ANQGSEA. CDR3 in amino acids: CGADGTTSYNGQYF. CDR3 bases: TGCGGCGCCGACGGGACGACCTCCTACAATGGGCAGTACTTC.

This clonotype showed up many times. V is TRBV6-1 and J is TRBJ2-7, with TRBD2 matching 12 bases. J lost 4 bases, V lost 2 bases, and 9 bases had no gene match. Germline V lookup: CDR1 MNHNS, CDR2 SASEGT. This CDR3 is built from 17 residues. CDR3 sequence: CASSESPHLAGGYEQYF. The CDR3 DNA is TGTGCCAGCAGTGAATCCCCCCATCTAGCGGGAGGGTACGAGCAGTACTTC.

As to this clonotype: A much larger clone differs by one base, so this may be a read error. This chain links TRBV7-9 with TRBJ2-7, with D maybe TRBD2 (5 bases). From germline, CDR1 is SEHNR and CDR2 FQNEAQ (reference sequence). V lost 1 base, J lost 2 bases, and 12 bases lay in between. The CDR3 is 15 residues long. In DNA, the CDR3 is TGTGCCAGCAGCTTAGTCACGGGGAACCCCTACGAGCAGTACTTC. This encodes CASSLVTGNPYEQYF.

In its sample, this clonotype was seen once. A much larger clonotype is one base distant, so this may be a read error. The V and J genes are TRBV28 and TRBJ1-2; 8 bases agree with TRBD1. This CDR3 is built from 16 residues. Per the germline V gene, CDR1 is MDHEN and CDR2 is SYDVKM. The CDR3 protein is CPSSFLAGTGDDGYTF. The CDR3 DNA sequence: TGTCCCAGCAGTTTCCTTGCAGGGACAGGAGATGATGGCTACACCTTC.

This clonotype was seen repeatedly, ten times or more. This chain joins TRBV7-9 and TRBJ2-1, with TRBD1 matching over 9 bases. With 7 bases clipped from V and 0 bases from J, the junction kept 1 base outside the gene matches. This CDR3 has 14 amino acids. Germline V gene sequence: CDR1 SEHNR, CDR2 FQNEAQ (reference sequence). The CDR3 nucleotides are TGTGCCAGCACGGACAGGGGCTCCTACAATGAGCAGTTCTTC. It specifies CASTDRGSYNEQFF.

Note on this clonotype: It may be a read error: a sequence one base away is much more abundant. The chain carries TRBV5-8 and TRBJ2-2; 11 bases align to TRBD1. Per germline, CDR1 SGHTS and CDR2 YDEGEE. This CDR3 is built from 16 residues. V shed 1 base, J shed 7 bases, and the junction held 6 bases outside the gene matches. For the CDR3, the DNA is TGTGCCAGCAGCTTGAGGGACAGGGGGGACATCGGGGAGCTGTTTTTT. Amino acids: CASSLRDRGDIGELFF.

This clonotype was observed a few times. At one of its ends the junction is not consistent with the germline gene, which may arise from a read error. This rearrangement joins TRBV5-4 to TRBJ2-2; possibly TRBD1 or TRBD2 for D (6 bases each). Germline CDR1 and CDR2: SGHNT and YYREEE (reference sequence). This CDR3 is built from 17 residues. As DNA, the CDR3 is TGTGCCAGCGGCTTGGGGGGCTCGGGGCCTTTCACCGGGGAGCTGTTTTTT. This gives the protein CASGLGGSGPFTGELFF.

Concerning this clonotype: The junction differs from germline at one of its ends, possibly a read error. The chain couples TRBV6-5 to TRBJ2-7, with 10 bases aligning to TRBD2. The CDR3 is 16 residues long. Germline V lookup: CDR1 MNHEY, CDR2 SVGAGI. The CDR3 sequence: CASRRLIAGGSYGQYF. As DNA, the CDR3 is TGTGCCAGCAGAAGACTCATAGCGGGAGGCTCCTACGGGCAGTACTTC.

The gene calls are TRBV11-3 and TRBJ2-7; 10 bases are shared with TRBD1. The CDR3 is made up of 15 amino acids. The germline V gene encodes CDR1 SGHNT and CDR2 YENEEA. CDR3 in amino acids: CASSPGTGDNYEQYV. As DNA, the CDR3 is TGTGCCAGCAGCCCCGGGACAGGGGACAACTACGAGCAGTATGTC.

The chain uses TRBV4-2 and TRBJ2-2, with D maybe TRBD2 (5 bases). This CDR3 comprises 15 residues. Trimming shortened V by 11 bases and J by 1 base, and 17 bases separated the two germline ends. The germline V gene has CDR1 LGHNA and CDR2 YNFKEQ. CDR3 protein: CACTLGSGNTGELFF. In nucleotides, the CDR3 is TGTGCCTGCACTCTGGGGAGCGGGAACACCGGGGAGCTGTTTTTT.

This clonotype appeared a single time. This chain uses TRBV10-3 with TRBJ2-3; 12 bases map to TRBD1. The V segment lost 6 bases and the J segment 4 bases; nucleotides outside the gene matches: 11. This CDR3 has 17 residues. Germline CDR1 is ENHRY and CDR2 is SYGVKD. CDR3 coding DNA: TGTGCCATCAGCTCAACAGCCGGGACAGGGGGCGCAGATACGCAGTATTTT. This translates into CAISSTAGTGGADTQYF.

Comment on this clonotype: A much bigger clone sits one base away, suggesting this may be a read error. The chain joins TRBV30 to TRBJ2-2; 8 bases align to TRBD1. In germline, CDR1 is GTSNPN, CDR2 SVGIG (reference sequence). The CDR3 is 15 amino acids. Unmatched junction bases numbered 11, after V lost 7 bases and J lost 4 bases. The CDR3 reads CASGAGGGITGELFF. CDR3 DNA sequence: TGTGCCTCTGGGGCAGGGGGCGGGATCACCGGGGAGCTGTTTTTT. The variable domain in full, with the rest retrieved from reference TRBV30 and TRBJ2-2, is SQTIHQWPATLVQPVGSPLSLECTVEGTSNPNLYWYRQAAGRGLQLLFYSVGIGQISSEVPQNLSASRPQDRQFILSSKKLLLSDSGFYLCASGAGGGITGELFFGEGSRLTVL.

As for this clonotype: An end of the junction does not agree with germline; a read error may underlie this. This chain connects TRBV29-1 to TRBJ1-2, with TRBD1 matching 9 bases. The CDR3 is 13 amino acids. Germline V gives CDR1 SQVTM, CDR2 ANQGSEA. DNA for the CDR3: TGCAGCGTCCGGACAGGGGTCGGTGGTGGCTACGTCTTC. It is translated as CSVRTGVGGGYVF. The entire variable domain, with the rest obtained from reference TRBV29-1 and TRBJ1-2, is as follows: SAVISQKPSRDICQRGTSLTIQCQVDSQVTMMFWYRQQPGQSLTLIATANQGSEATYESGFVIDKFPISRPNLTFSTLTVSNMSPEDSSIYLCSVRTGVGGGYVFGSGTRLTVV.

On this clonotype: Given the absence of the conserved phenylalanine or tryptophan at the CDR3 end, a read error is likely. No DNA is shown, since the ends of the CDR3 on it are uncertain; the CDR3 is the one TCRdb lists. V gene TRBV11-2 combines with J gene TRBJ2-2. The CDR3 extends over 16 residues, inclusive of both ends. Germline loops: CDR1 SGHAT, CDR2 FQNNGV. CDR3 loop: CASSDGRNRNTGELLL.

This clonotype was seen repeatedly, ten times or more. The CDR3 DNA follows: TGTGCCAGCAGCTTGGGGACAGGGGGGGGGACTGAAGCTTTCTTT. Translating it yields CASSLGTGGGTEAFF. The chain has TRBV7-8 and TRBJ1-1; TRBD1 matches at 11 bases. The CDR3 spans 15 residues. Trimming removed 3 bases from V and 5 bases from J; junction bases left unmatched: 5. Germline values: CDR1 SGHVS, CDR2 FQNEAQ.

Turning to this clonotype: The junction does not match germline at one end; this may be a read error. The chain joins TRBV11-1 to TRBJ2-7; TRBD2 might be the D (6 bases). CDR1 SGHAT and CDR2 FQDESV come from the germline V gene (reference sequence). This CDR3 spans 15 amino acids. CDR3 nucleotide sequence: TGTGCCACCAGCTCATCCCGGGACTCCTCCTACGAGCAGTACTTC. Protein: CATSSSRDSSYEQYF.

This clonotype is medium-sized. The CDR3 region is CATSVGTSGTLYNEQFF. The CDR3 DNA sequence: TGTGCCACCAGTGTTGGGACTAGCGGGACGCTTTACAATGAGCAGTTCTTC. This sequence joins TRBV24-1 and TRBJ2-1; TRBD2 aligns across 13 bases. The germline gives CDR1 KGHDR, CDR2 SFDVKD. The length of the CDR3 is 17 residues. The V gene end was trimmed by 5 bases and the J gene end by 4 bases; junction bases not matched to a gene: 7.

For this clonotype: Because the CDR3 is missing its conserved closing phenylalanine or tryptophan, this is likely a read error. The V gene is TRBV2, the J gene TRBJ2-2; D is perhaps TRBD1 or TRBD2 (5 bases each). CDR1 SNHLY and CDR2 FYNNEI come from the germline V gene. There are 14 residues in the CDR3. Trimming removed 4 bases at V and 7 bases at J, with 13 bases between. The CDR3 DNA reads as TGTGCCAGCAGTGTAATTGGGGCGGGCGGGGAGCTGTTTCTT. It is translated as CASSVIGAGGELFL.

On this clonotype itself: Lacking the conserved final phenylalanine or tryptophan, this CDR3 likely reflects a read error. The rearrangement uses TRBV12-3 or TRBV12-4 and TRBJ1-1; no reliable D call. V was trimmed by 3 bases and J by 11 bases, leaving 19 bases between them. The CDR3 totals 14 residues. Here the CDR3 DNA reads TGTGCCAGCAGTTTGGGCAGAATGAACACCGAGGCTTTCATT. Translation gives CASSLGRMNTEAFI.

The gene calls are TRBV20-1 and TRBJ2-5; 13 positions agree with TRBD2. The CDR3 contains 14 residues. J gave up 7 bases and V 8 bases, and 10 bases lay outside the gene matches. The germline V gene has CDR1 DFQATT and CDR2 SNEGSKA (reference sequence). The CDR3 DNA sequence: TGCAGTCCTACTAGCGGGAGGGCCATTGGGACCCAGTACTTC. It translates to CSPTSGRAIGTQYF.

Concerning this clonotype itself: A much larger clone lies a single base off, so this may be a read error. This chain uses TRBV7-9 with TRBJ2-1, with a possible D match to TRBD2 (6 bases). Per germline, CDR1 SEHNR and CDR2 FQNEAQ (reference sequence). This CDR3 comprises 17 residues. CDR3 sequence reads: CSSSFETGLGTHNEQFF. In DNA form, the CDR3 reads TGTTCCAGCAGCTTCGAGACGGGGCTCGGGACTCACAATGAGCAGTTCTTC.

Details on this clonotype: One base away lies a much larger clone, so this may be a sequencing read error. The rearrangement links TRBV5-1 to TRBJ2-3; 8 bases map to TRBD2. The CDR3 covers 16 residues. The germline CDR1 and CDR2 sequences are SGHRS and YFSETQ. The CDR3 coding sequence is TGCACCAGCAGCAGGGTGCGCGGGAGGATCACAGATACGCAGTATTTT. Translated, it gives CTSSRVRGRITDTQYF.

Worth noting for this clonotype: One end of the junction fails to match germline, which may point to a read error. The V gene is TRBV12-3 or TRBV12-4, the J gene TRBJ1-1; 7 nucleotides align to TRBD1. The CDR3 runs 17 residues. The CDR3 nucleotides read TGTGTCAGCCTCCCTAACAGGGGCTTCTCTGGAGACACTGAAGCTTTCTTT. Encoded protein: CVSLPNRGFSGDTEAFF.

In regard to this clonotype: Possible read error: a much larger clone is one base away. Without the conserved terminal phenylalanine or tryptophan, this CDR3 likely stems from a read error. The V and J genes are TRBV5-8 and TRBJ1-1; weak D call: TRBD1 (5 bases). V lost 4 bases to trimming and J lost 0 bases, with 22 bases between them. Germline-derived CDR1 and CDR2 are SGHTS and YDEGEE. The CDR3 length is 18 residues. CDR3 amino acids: CASSHTTASRYMNTEAFS. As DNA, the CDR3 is TGTGCCAGCAGCCACACGACAGCTAGTCGTTACATGAACACTGAAGCTTTCTCT.

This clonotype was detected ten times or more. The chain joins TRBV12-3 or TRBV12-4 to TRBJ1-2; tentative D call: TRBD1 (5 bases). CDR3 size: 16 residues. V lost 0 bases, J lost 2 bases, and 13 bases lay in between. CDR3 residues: CASSLAQGGVNYGYTF. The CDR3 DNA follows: TGTGCCAGCAGTTTAGCGCAGGGAGGGGTAAACTATGGCTACACCTTC.

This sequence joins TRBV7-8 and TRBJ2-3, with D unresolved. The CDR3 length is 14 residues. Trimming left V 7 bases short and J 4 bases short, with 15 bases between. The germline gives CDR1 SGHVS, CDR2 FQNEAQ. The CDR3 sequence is CASTPSAGADTQYF. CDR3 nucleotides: TGTGCCAGCACCCCGAGCGCTGGCGCAGATACGCAGTATTTT.